Listed below are T cell receptor beta chains from one sample, sequenced in a study of OX40 agonist ivuxolimab in advanced cancers. Data came from immunoSEQ multiplex PCR; TCRdb stores just in-frame clones and leaves some out. The repertoire holds about 45,000 clones, more than 80% seen once, with over 12% in the top ten. Sequenced here: CD4+ or CD8+ T cells sorted from blood, sampled in a trial of the OX40 agonist ivuxolimab. The receptors derive from an adult with an advanced solid tumor such as melanoma, head and neck, liver or kidney cancer. Each CDR3 is given with its conserved first and last residue. A D gene is named only where the DNA matches it firmly. Only some rows state a clone size, as once, few, many or a class for expanded clones.

>14|TRBV29-1|.|once|TRBJ2-2
TGCAGCGTTGTGTGGCAGGGCAGCACCGGGGAGCTGTTTTTT
CSVVWQGSTGELFF
>13|TRBV19|TRBD1|.|TRBJ1-1
TGTGCCAGTACCCGGGACAGAGGAAGTGAAGCTTTCTTT
CASTRDRGSEAFF
>16|TRBV6-1|.|.|TRBJ1-5
TGTGCCAGCAGTGAAGCACTACCCACGGAGGATCAGCCCCAGCATTTT
CASSEALPTEDQPQHF
>16|TRBV11-2|TRBD2|.|TRBJ2-2
TGTGCCAGCAGCTTCGGGGGGGCCACTTCCACCGGGGAGCTGTTTTTT
CASSFGGATSTGELFF
>14|TRBV10-3|.|.|TRBJ2-1
TGTGCCATCAGTGACCCCCTCCCATTTCGTGAGCAGTTCTTC
CAISDPLPFREQFF
>15|TRBV9|.|.|TRBJ2-5
TGTGCCAGCAGCGTGTGGTGGGGGGCCGGGGAGACCCAGTACTTC
CASSVWWGAGETQYF
>12|TRBV6-1|TRBD1|.|TRBJ1-1
TGTGCCAGCGGGACAGGGGGGACTGAAGCTTTCTTT
CASGTGGTEAFF
>16|TRBV5-8|.|.|TRBJ2-6
TGTGCCAGCAGCTACAGGGTTATCTCTGGGGCCAACGTCCTGACTTTC
CASSYRVISGANVLTF
>15|TRBV28|.|.|TRBJ1-1
TGTGCCAGCAGTCTTCGACTGGTGATGAACACTGAAGCTTTCTTT
CASSLRLVMNTEAFF
>16|TRBV13|TRBD1|.|TRBJ1-5
TGTGCCAGCAGCTCGAGGGGAGGACAGGGTAATCAGCCCCAGCATTTT
CASSSRGGQGNQPQHF
>13|TRBV7-2|.|.|TRBJ1-1
TGTGCCAGCAGCTTATATCGGAACACTGAAGCTTTCTTT
CASSLYRNTEAFF
>14|TRBV7-6|.|.|TRBJ2-7
TGTGCCAGCAGCACTGGTGGGGGAGTTTACGAGCAGTACTTC
CASSTGGGVYEQYF
>14|TRBV27|.|.|TRBJ1-5
TGTGCCAGCAGTTTTCTGGACACCAATCAGCCCCAGCATTTT
CASSFLDTNQPQHF
>16|TRBV5-8|TRBD1|.|TRBJ1-2
TGTGCCAGCAGCTTGGCCGGACAGGGCAGTAACTATGGCTACACCTTC
CASSLAGQGSNYGYTF
>14|TRBV27|.|.|TRBJ2-5
TGTGCCAGCAGTTATGGGACTTCCCAAGAGACCCAGTACTTC
CASSYGTSQETQYF
>15|TRBV28|TRBD2|once|TRBJ2-5
TGTGCCACGGGGAAGCCGACTAGCGGGCAAGAGACCCAGTACTTC
CATGKPTSGQETQYF
>13|TRBV30|.|.|TRBJ1-1
TGTGCCTGGAGTGTTGGGAAGAACACTGAAGCTTTCTTT
CAWSVGKNTEAFF
>14|TRBV2|TRBD2|.|TRBJ2-1
TGTGCCAGCGGGCTAGCGGGGTCCTACAATGAGCAGTTCTTC
CASGLAGSYNEQFF
>15|TRBV28|TRBD2|.|TRBJ2-7
TGTGCCAGCAGTCTCGGGACTAGCGGGAGGAACGAGCAGTACTTC
CASSLGTSGRNEQYF
>14|TRBV19|TRBD1|.|TRBJ1-2
TGTGCCAGTAGTATGGGGACAGGGGGCGATGGCTACACCTTC
CASSMGTGGDGYTF
>10|TRBV10-3|.|.|TRBJ1-1
TGTGCCATCAGCCTAAAAGAAGCTTTCTTT
CAISLKEAFF
>14|TRBV6-1|.|.|TRBJ2-1
TGTGCCAGCAGTGAGTTACAGGGTCTCAATGAGCAGTTCTTC
CASSELQGLNEQFF
>15|TRBV5-5|.|once|TRBJ2-5
TGTGCCAGCAGCTTGGTGGGGGGTAACCAAGAGACCCAGTACTTC
CASSLVGGNQETQYF
>11|TRBV29-1|TRBD2|.|TRBJ2-5
TGCAGCGTTGGTCTAGCGGCTGAACAGTACTTC
CSVGLAAEQYF
>15|TRBV6-5|TRBD1|.|TRBJ1-3
TGTGCCAGCAGTTGGCGGGACAGCTCTGGAAACACCATATATTTT
CASSWRDSSGNTIYF
>15|TRBV6-5|.|.|TRBJ1-1
TGTGCCAGCAGTTACCCTGGACTGCCGAACACTGAAGCTTTCTTT
CASSYPGLPNTEAFF
>14|TRBV5-1|TRBD2|.|TRBJ2-1
TGCGCCAGCAGCTTCAGCGGGGGGGCCAATGAGCAGTTCTTC
CASSFSGGANEQFF
>11|TRBV11-2|.|.|TRBJ2-7
TGTGCCAGCAGCTCCAGCTACGAGCAGTACTTC
CASSSSYEQYF
>13|TRBV7-2|.|few|TRBJ2-1
TGTGCCAGCAGCTCCCCCCCCGGACTAGAGCAGTTCTTC
CASSSPPGLEQFF
>15|TRBV7-6|.|once|TRBJ1-5
TGTGCCAGCAGCTTGGGACCATATAGCAATCAGCCCCAGCATTTT
CASSLGPYSNQPQHF
>13|TRBV7-9|.|.|TRBJ1-2
TGTGCCGCCAGCAGGGAGGGACTCTATGGCTACACCTTC
CAASREGLYGYTF
>14|TRBV19|.|.|TRBJ2-5
TGTGCCAGTAGTAGCCGGGACACTTCAGAGACCCAGTACTTC
CASSSRDTSETQYF
>14|TRBV28|.|.|TRBJ1-1
TGTGCCAGCAGTTTTGGCCGTTTTGAGACTGAAGCTTTCTTT
CASSFGRFETEAFF
>15|TRBV7-9|TRBD1|once|TRBJ2-5
TGTGCCAGCAGCGAGGGACAGGGGGCACGAGAGACCCAGTACTTC
CASSEGQGARETQYF
>15|TRBV9|TRBD1|few|TRBJ1-1
TGTGCCAGCAGCGGGACAGGGGTTGGGAACACTGAAGCTTTCTTT
CASSGTGVGNTEAFF
>16|TRBV6-6|TRBD1|once|TRBJ1-1
TGTGCCAGCAGTTACTCGAGAGGACAGGTGAACACTGAAGCTTTCTTT
CASSYSRGQVNTEAFF
>14|TRBV4-1|.|once|TRBJ2-2
TGCGCCAGCAGCTTTAGCGGATTGAGCGGGGAGCTGTTTTTT
CASSFSGLSGELFF
>15|TRBV5-5|.|.|TRBJ1-2
TGTGCCAGCAGCTTGGGCCAACAGGTGAACTATGGCTACACCTTC
CASSLGQQVNYGYTF
>13|TRBV5-1|.|.|TRBJ2-7
TGCGCCAGCAGCTTGGGGGGGATGTACGAGCAGTACTTC
CASSLGGMYEQYF
>13|TRBV19|TRBD1|.|TRBJ2-7
TGTGCCAGTATCTCGACAGGGGTGGTCGAGCAGTACTTC
CASISTGVVEQYF
>11|TRBV28|.|.|TRBJ2-1
TGTGCCAGCAGTTTGGTCAATGAGCAGTTCTTC
CASSLVNEQFF
>14|TRBV28|TRBD1|.|TRBJ2-7
TGTGCCAGCAGCAGGACAGGCGCTTCCTACGAGCAGTACTTC
CASSRTGASYEQYF
>15|TRBV5-5|TRBD1|.|TRBJ2-3
TGTGCCAGCAGCTCCGGCAGGGGGTACACAGATACGCAGTATTTT
CASSSGRGYTDTQYF
>12|TRBV10-3|.|.|TRBJ1-1
TGTGCCATCAGGGACAGACTTTCCGGGGCTTTCTTT
CAIRDRLSGAFF